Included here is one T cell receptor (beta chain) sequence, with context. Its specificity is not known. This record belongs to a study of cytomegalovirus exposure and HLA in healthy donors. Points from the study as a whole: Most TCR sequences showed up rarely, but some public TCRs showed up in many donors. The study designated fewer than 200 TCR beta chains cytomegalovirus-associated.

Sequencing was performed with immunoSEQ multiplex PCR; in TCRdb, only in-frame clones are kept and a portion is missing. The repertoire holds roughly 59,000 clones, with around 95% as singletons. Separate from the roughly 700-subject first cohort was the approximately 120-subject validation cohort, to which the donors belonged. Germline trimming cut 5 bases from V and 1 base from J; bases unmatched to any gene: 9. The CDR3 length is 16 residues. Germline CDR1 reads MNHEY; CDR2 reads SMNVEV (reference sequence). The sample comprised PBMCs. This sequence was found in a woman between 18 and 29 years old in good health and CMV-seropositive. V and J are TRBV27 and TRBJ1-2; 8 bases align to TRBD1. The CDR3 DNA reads TGTGCCAGCAGTCCCCAGGGGGCAGGACGTAACTATGGCTACACCTTC. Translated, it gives CASSPQGAGRNYGYTF.